Ten or more counts support the clone carrying this TCR beta chain. The trim removed 8 bases at V and 4 bases at J, leaving 4 bases unmatched. The CDR3 totals 13 residues. The germline gives CDR1 SNHLY, CDR2 FYNNEI. Amplification of the TCR beta CDR3 (from genomic DNA) was done by two-round multiplex PCR. Amplification in first-round PCR relied on primers specific to each TRBV and TRBJ gene. TCRdb re-called the multiplex PCR reads with MiXCR, one entry per CDR3 protein. The sample lists 11,000 to 15,000 distinct CDR3 sequences, more than 35% seen once, with roughly two fifths in the top ten. This specimen belongs to a study of prognosis after radiotherapy for stage I lung cancer. Study summary: With over ten men and five to seven women, the cohort's median age was 74.5 years, range about 53–95.

The source is a donor older than 45 with non-small cell lung cancer. The rearrangement joins TRBV2 to TRBJ1-5, with 8 positions matching TRBD1. The input for sequencing was PBMCs, taken before or after stereotactic body radiation therapy (not recorded which). The CDR3 DNA is TGTGCCAGCCACGGACAGGGAAATCAGCCCCAGCATTTT. Amino acids: CASHGQGNQPQHF.